These 3 T cell receptor beta chains came from one sample sequenced in a study of PD-1 blockade in classical Hodgkin lymphoma. Patients all relapsed after autologous stem cell transplantation, and there was variation in brentuximab vedotin exposure. TCRdb keeps only in-frame clones here, not all; method: immunoSEQ multiplex PCR. This sample has about 37,000 clones, with over 60% found just once. The sequences come from peripheral blood mononuclear cells (PBMCs), collected before the second cycle of nivolumab. All receptors come from a human donor with classical Hodgkin lymphoma.

V and J are TRBV5-4 and TRBJ2-7, with D uncertain. In germline, CDR1 is SGHNT, CDR2 YYREEE (reference sequence). The CDR3 extends over 14 amino acids. V lost 0 bases to trimming and J lost 1 base, with 8 bases between them. The CDR3 region has the DNA TGTGCCAGCAGCTTGGGGTCAGTTTCCTACGAGCAGTACTTC. Translation gives CASSLGSVSYEQYF.

This clone appeared a few times. The chain employs TRBV27 and TRBJ2-7; perhaps TRBD1 as D (8 bases). V lost 4 bases and J lost 7, with 17 bases in between. The length of the CDR3 is 14 residues. Germline lookup yields CDR1 MNHEY and CDR2 SMNVEV (reference sequence). The CDR3 protein is CASSYDRGAGEQYF. For the CDR3, the DNA is TGTGCCAGCAGTTACGACAGGGGAGCGGGAGAGCAGTACTTC.

Written as DNA, the CDR3 is TGTGCCAGCAGCCAGCGGGGGGATGGGGAGCAGTTCTTC. This translates into CASSQRGDGEQFF. The chain combines TRBV7-2 with TRBJ2-1; 9 bases match TRBD2. This CDR3 is built from 13 residues. With 5 bases clipped from V and 10 bases from J, the junction kept 6 bases outside the gene matches. The V gene's germline CDR1 is SGHTA and CDR2 FQGNSA.